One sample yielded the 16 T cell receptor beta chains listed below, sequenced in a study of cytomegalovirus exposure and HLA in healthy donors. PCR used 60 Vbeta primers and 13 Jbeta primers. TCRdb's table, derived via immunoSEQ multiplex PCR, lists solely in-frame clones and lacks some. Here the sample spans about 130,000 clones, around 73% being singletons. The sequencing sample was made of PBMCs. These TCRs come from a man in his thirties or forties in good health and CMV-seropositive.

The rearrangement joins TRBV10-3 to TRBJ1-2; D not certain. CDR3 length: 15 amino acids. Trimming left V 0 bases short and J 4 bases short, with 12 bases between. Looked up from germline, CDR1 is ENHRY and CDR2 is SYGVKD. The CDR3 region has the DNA TGTGCCATCAGTGAGTCTGAGACAACCGGCTATGGCTACACCTTC. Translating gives CAISESETTGYGYTF.

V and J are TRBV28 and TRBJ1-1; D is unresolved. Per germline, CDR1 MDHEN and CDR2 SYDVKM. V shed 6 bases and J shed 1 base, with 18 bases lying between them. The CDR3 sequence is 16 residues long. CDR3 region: CASSWVYGAGNTEAFF. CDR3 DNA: TGTGCCAGCAGCTGGGTGTATGGTGCGGGGAACACTGAAGCTTTCTTT.

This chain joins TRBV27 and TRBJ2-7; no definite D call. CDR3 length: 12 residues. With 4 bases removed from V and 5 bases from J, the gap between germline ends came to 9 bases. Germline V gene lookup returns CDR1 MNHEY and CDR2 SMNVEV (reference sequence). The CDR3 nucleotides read TGTGCCAGCAGTTCCCGCGCCGACGAGCAGTACTTC. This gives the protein CASSSRADEQYF.

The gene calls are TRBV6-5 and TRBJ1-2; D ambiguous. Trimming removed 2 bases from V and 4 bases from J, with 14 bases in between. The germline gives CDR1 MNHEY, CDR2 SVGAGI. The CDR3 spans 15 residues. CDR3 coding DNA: TGTGCCAGCAGTTACAAACCCGAGGGCTCCTATGGCTACACCTTC. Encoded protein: CASSYKPEGSYGYTF.

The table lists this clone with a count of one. CDR3 nucleotide sequence: TGTGCCAGCAGCCAAGGAACAGGGGGGACAGGAAGCTCTGGAAACACCATATATTTT. Its translation is CASSQGTGGTGSSGNTIYF. The rearrangement uses TRBV4-2 and TRBJ1-3, with TRBD1 matching over 8 bases. J was trimmed by 0 bases and V by 1 base; bases with no gene match: 11. There are 19 residues in the CDR3. CDR1 and CDR2 from the germline V gene are LGHNA and YNFKEQ.

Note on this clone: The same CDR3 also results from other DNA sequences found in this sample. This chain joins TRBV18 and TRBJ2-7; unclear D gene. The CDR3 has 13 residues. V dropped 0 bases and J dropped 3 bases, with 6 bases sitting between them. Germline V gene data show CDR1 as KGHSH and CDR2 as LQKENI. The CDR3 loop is CASSPPASYEQYF. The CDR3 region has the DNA TGTGCCAGCTCACCACCAGCGAGCTACGAGCAGTACTTC. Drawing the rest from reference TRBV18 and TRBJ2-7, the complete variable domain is NAGVMQNPRHLVRRRGQEARLRCSPMKGHSHVYWYRQLPEEGLKFMVYLQKENIIDESGMPKERFSAEFPKEGPSILRIQQVVRGDSAAYFCASSPPASYEQYFGPGTRLTVT.

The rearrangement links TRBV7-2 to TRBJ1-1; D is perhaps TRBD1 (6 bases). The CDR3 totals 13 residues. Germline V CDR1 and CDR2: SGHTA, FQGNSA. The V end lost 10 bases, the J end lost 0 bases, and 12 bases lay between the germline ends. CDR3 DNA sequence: TGTGCCACCGCCCCAGGGGTGAACACTGAAGCTTTCTTT. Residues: CATAPGVNTEAFF.

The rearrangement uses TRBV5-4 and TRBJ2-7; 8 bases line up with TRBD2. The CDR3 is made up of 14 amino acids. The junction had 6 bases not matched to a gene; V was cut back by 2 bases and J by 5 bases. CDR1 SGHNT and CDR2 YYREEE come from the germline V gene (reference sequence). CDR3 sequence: CASSLLGTSNEQYF. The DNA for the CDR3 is TGTGCCAGCAGCTTACTCGGGACTAGTAACGAGCAGTACTTC.

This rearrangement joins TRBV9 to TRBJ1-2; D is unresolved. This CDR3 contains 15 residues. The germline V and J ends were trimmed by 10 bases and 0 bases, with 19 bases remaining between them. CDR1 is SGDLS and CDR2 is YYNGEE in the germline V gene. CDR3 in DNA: TGTGCCCCCATAACCGGAGGGCAAGCTAACTATGGCTACACCTTC. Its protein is CAPITGGQANYGYTF. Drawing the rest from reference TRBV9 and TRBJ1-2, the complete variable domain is DSGVTQTPKHLITATGQRVTLRCSPRSGDLSVYWYQQSLDQGLQFLIQYYNGEERAKGNILERFSAQQFPDLHSELNLSSLELGDSALYFCAPITGGQANYGYTFGSGTRLTVV.

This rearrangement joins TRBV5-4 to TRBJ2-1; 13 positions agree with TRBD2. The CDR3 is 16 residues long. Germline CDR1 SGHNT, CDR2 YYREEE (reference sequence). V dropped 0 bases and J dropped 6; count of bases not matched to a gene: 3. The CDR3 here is CASSLDGTSGTNEQFF. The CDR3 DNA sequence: TGTGCCAGCAGCTTGGACGGGACTAGCGGGACCAATGAGCAGTTCTTC.

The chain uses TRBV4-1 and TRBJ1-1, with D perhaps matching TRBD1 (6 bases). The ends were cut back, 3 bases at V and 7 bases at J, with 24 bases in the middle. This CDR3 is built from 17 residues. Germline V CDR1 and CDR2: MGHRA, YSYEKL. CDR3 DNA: TGCGCCAGCAGCCAGGCCACCCGGGGGGGCCGTGGAAGTGAAGCTTTCTTT. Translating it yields CASSQATRGGRGSEAFF.

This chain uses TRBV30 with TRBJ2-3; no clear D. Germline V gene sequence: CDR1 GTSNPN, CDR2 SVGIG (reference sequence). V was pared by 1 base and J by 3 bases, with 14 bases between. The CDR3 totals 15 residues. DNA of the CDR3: TGTGCCTGGAGTGCCCTTAAGGCGGAAACAGATACGCAGTATTTT. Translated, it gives CAWSALKAETDTQYF.

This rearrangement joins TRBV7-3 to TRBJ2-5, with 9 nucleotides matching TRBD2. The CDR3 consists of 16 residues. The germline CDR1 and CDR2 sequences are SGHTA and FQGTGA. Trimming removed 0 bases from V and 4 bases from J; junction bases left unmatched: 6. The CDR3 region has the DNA TGTGCCAGCAGCTTAACTGGGCTAGCGGGACGAGAGACCCAGTACTTC. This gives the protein CASSLTGLAGRETQYF.

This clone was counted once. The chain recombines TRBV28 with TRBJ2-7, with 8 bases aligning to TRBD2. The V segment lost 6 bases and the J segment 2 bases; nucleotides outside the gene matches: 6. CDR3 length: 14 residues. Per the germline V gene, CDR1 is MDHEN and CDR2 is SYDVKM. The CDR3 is CASSPTSVTYEQYF. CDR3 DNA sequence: TGTGCCAGCAGCCCGACTAGCGTTACCTACGAGCAGTACTTC.

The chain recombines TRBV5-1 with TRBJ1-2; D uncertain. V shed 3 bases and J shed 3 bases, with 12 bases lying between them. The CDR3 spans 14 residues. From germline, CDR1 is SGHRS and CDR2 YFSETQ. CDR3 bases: TGCGCCAGCAGCTCCCCCGGGTCCTACTATGGCTACACCTTC. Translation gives CASSSPGSYYGYTF.

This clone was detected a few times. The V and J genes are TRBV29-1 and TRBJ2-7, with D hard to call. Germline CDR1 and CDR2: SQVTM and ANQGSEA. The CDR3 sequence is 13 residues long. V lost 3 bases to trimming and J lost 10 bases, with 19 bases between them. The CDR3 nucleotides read TGCAGCGTTGATGGTGGCGGATTAAGGAGTCAGTACTTC. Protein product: CSVDGGGLRSQYF.